The present TCR beta chain was sequenced within a study of T-cell reconstitution after alpha-beta-depleted transplantation in children. Library preparation (for TCRbeta) was performed with unique molecular identifiers. TCRdb recomputed calls from the PCR reads with MiXCR, one row per CDR3 protein. The sample lists around 480,000 distinct CDR3 sequences; over 25% were seen once. The CDR3 extends over 16 amino acids. V shed 5 bases and J 5 bases; nucleotides not matched to a gene: 6. The germline gives CDR1 LNHNV, CDR2 YYDKDF (reference sequence). The sample was PBMCs from the stem cell graft donor, taken from the stem cell graft. The TCR was taken from a human donor who donated a stem cell graft to a child with aplastic anemia. The chain has TRBV15 and TRBJ2-1; TRBD2 matches at 13 bases. CDR3 nucleotide sequence: TGTGCCACCAGCGCGTTACTAGCGGGAGGGGACAATGAGCAGTTCTTC. This gives the protein CATSALLAGGDNEQFF.